This T cell receptor (beta chain) was recovered during a study of T-cell memory formation after mild COVID-19. CDR3 size: 17 residues. Germline V gene data show CDR1 as MNHEY and CDR2 as SMNVEV (reference sequence). V trimming: 2 bases; J trimming: 1 base; junction bases outside the gene matches: 6. TCRdb reanalysed the 5' RACE reads using MiXCR and keeps one entry per CDR3 protein. There are over 350,000 distinct CDR3 sequences in the sample; 15% to 20% occur only once, and roughly 21% lies in the top ten. The chain uses TRBV27 and TRBJ1-1, with 11 bases fitting TRBD1. Sequencing input: PBMCs or a T cell subset sorted from them (not recorded which). The sequence was collected from a young man who had mild COVID-19 (a few samples of this study predate the infection). Cell type and time point are not known. The CDR3 loop is CASSLHLGQGANTEAFF. The CDR3 DNA follows: TGTGCCAGCAGTTTACACCTCGGACAGGGGGCGAACACTGAAGCTTTCTTT.